This TCR beta chain was documented in a study of blood T cell repertoires in COVID-19. Overall study: Sites across the United States, Italy and Spain contributed samples from acute and convalescent COVID-19.

Original data processing: Reference gene primer amplification gave estimated nucleated cell counts. Some clones are missing from TCRdb's copy, which holds only in-frame ones; the method was immunoSEQ multiplex PCR. V and J calls and clone size are those listed in that table; D and trimming were worked out from the DNA. The data contain roughly 250,000 clones, approximately 90% of them singletons. Study members were between about 18 and 100 years old and lived in fewer than 30 US regions. This CDR3 is built from 16 residues. CDR1 KGHSH and CDR2 LQKENI come from the germline V gene. Deletions cut 6 bases from V and 4 bases from J, with 22 bases between.

This sequence originates from a woman aged 18 to 35 who had recovered from COVID-19. J is TRBJ2-7 and V is TRBV18; a possible D gene is TRBD1 (6 bases). The sequencing input was PBMCs or T cells enriched from blood (not recorded which). Here the CDR3 reads CASSSTKGDGSYEQYF. The DNA for the CDR3 is TGTGCCAGCTCGTCTACCAAGGGGGACGGATCGTACGAGCAGTACTTC.